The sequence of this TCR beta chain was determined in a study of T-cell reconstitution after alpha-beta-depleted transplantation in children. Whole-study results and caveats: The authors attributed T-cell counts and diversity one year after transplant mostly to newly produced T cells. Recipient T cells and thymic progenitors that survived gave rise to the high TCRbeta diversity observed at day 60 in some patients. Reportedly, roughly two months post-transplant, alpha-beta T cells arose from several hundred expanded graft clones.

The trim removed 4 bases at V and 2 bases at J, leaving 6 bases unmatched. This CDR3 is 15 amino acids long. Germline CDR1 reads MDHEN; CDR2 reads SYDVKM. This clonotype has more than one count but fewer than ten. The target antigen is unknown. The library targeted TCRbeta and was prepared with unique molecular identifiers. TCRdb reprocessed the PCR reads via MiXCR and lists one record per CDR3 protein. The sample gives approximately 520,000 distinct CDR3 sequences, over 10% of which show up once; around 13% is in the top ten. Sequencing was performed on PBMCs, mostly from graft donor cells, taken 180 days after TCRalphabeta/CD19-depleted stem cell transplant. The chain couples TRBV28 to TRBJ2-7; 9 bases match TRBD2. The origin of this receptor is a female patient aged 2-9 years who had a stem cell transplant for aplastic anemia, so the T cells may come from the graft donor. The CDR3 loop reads CASSSLAGLAYEQYV. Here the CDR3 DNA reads TGTGCCAGCAGTTCCCTAGCGGGGTTGGCCTACGAGCAGTACGTC.